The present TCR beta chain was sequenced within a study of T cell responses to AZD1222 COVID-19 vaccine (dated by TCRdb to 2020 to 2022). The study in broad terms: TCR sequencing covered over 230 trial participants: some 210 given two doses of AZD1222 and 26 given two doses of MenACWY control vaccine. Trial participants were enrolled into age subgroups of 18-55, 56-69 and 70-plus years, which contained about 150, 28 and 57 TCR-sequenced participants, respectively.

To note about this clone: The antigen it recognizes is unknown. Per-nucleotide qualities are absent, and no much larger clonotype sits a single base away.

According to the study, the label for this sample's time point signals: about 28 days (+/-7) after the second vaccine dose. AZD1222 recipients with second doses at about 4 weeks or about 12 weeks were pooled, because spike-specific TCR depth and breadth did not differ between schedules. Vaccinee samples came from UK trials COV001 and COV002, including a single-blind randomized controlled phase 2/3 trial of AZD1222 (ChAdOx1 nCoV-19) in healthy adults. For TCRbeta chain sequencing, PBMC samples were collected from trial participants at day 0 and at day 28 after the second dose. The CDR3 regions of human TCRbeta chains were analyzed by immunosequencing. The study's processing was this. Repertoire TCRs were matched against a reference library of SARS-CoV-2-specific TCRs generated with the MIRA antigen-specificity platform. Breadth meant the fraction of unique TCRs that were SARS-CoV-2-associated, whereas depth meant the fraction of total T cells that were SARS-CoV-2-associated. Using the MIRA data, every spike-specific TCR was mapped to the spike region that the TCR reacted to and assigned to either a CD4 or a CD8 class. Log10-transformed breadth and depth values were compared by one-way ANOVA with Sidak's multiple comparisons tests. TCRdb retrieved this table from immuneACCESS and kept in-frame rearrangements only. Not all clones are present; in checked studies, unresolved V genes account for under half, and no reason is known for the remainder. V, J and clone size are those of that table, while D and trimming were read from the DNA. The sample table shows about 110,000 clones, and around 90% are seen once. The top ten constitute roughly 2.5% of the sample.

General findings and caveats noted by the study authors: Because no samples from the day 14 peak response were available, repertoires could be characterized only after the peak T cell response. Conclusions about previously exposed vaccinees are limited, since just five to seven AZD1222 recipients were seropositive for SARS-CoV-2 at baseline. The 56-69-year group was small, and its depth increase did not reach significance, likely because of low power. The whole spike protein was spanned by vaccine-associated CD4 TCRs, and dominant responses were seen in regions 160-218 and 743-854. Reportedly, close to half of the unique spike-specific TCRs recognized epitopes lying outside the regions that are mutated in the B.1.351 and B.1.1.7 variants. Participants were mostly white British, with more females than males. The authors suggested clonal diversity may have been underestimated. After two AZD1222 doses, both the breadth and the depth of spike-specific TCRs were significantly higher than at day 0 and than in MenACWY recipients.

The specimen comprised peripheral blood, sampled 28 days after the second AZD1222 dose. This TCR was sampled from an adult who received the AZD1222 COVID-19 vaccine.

The CDR3 reads CASSVRQGITEAFF. The DNA reads as follows: TGTGCCAGCAGCGTCAGACAGGGAATCACTGAAGCTTTCTTT. The chain is encoded by TRBV5-4 joined to TRBJ1-1; TRBD1 aligns with 7 central bases. Trimming takes 4 bases off V and 4 bases off J; junction bases not matched to a gene: 7. The CDR3 has 14 amino acids, counting the end cysteine and phenylalanine. Only CDR3 DNA remains: 42 bases, in frame from the first base. CDR1 and CDR2 (SGHNT, YYREEE) derive from the germline V gene (reference sequence). Here the CDR3 is joined to the reference TRBV5-4 and TRBJ1-1 genes, and the full variable domain is: ETGVTQSPTHLIKTRGQQVTLRCSSQSGHNTVSWYQQALGQGPQFIFQYYREEENGRGNFPPRFSGLQFPNYSSELNVNALELDDSALYLCASSVRQGITEAFFGQGTRLTVV.